These 9 T cell receptor beta chains share one sample of origin, sequenced in a study of blood T cells in healthy people across ages. A J-beta primer mix and a sample-barcoded 5' primer were used in a second PCR of roughly 7 to 12 cycles. TCRdb called the 5' RACE reads again in MiXCR, with one record for every CDR3 protein. This table holds over 1,300,000 distinct CDR3 sequences, approximately 63% found once. Source material: blood. Receptors were obtained from a young man in good health.

V gene TRBV20-1 combines with J gene TRBJ2-3; 10 nucleotides line up with TRBD2. This CDR3 region has 14 residues. Trimming cost V 5 bases and J 2 bases; bases outside gene matches: 4. Germline V gene sequence: CDR1 DFQATT, CDR2 SNEGSKA (reference sequence). The CDR3 DNA is TGCAGTGCTTCACTAGCGGGGCTCACAGATACGCAGTATTTT. Protein product: CSASLAGLTDTQYF.

The chain joins TRBV6-5 to TRBJ1-4, with TRBD1 matching 8 bases. V lost 6 bases to trimming and J lost 8 bases; unmatched junction nucleotides: 11. CDR1 and CDR2 from the germline V gene are MNHEY and SVGAGI. The CDR3 loop spans 15 amino acids. The CDR3 reads CASRQRTGWGEKLFF. CDR3 in DNA: TGTGCCAGCAGACAACGGACAGGGTGGGGAGAAAAACTGTTTTTT.

The chain joins TRBV20-1 to TRBJ1-1; the D is unclear. Germline V gives CDR1 DFQATT, CDR2 SNEGSKA (reference sequence). Trimming took 6 bases from V and 8 from J, leaving 13 bases between them. CDR3 length equals 11 residues. CDR3 amino acids: CSARPGEEAFF. CDR3 DNA sequence: TGCAGTGCCAGACCCGGCGAGGAAGCTTTCTTT.

V is TRBV6-5 and J is TRBJ2-2; the D gene is possibly TRBD1 (5 bases). The V end lost 0 bases, the J end lost 1 base, and 24 bases lay between the germline ends. The germline CDR1 and CDR2 sequences are MNHEY and SVGAGI. CDR3 size: 21 residues. DNA for the CDR3: TGTGCCAGCAGTTACTCAATGTGGGGCAGGGTAATCACTTTGAACACCGGGGAGCTGTTTTTT. Its translation: CASSYSMWGRVITLNTGELFF.

This clonotype was detected only once. The CDR3 nucleotides are TGCAGTGCCGCCGGACAGGGAGACAATCAGCCCCAGCATTTT. Translating gives CSAAGQGDNQPQHF. The chain carries TRBV20-1 and TRBJ1-5; 8 bases are shared with TRBD1. Germline V lookup: CDR1 DFQATT, CDR2 SNEGSKA (reference sequence). V lost 6 bases, J lost 3 bases, and 7 bases stayed unmatched. This CDR3 has 14 residues.

The genes are TRBV29-1 and TRBJ2-1; 12 bases agree with TRBD2. The junction had 14 bases not matched to a gene; V was cut back by 8 bases and J by 9 bases. This CDR3 comprises 15 residues. CDR1 and CDR2 from the germline V gene are SQVTM and ANQGSEA. The CDR3: CSPRNRTSGDIEQFF. In nucleotides, the CDR3 is TGCAGCCCCCGAAATAGGACTAGCGGGGACATTGAGCAGTTCTTC.

V and J are TRBV15 and TRBJ2-7; weak D call: TRBD2 (6 bases). The CDR3 runs 15 residues. In germline, CDR1 is LNHNV, CDR2 YYDKDF (reference sequence). Trimming shortened V by 0 bases and J by 3 bases, and 12 bases separated the two germline ends. CDR3 amino acids: CATSRDGTDNYEQYF. CDR3 DNA sequence: TGTGCCACCAGCAGAGATGGGACTGACAACTACGAGCAGTACTTC.

This chain links TRBV4-1 with TRBJ1-5; 7 positions agree with TRBD1. The CDR3 consists of 15 residues. From germline, CDR1 is MGHRA and CDR2 YSYEKL. With V trimmed by 3 bases and J by 6 bases, 8 bases remained unmatched. The DNA for the CDR3 is TGCGCCAGCAGCCAGGACAGGAGCGAAGGTCAGCCCCAGCATTTT. Its protein is CASSQDRSEGQPQHF.

This clonotype was seen a single time. The chain carries TRBV7-9 and TRBJ2-1; 8 bases agree with TRBD1. V trimming: 6 bases; J trimming: 5 bases; junction bases outside the gene matches: 9. Germline V gene sequence: CDR1 SEHNR, CDR2 FQNEAQ (reference sequence). The CDR3 has 15 amino acids. Here the CDR3 reads CASSPTGDWNNEQFF. Written as DNA, the CDR3 is TGTGCCAGCAGTCCGACAGGGGATTGGAACAATGAGCAGTTCTTC.